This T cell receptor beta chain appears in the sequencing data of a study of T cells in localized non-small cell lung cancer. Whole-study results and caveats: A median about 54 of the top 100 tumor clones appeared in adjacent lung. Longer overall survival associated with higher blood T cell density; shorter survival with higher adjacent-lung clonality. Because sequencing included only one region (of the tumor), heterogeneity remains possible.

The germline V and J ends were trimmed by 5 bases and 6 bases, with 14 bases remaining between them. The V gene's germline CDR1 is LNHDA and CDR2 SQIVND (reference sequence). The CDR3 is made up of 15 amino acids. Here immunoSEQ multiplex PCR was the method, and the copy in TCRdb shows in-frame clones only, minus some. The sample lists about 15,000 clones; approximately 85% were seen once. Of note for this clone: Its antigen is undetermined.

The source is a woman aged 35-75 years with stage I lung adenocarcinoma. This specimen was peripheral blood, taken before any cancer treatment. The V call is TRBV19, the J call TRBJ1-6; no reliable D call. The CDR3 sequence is CASSRSGQANSPLHF. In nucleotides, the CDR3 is TGTGCCAGTAGTCGGTCCGGGCAGGCTAATTCACCCCTCCACTTT. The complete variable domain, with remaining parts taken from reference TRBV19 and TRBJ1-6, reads DGGITQSPKYLFRKEGQNVTLSCEQNLNHDAMYWYRQDPGQGLRLIYYSQIVNDFQKGDIAEGYSVSREKKESFPLTVTSAQKNPTAFYLCASSRSGQANSPLHFGNGTRLTVT.